What follows are 21 T cell receptor beta chains derived from one specimen sequenced in a study of T cell changes during pregnancy in multiple sclerosis. TCRdb keeps only in-frame clones here, not all; method: immunoSEQ multiplex PCR. The table lists about 100,000 clones, about 94% of them singletons. The source material was peripheral blood, sampled after pregnancy. All receptors come from a female donor with multiple sclerosis, enrolled in a pregnancy study.

This chain joins TRBV19 and TRBJ2-1; 9 bases agree with TRBD2. The CDR3 sequence is 14 residues long. J lost 15 bases, V lost 4 bases, and 13 bases had no gene match. Germline V gene sequence: CDR1 LNHDA, CDR2 SQIVND (reference sequence). The CDR3 DNA reads as TGTGCCAGTAGTAAGCCCGGGTGGCGGGAGGGGGCGTTCTTC. Its translation: CASSKPGWREGAFF.

This clone has a single count. The genes are TRBV10-3 and TRBJ2-7; the D is unclear. This CDR3 spans 15 amino acids. Germline CDR1 and CDR2: ENHRY and SYGVKD. Trimming removed 0 bases from V and 2 bases from J, with 11 bases in between. The CDR3 protein is CAISESGGIPYEQYF. In DNA form, the CDR3 reads TGTGCCATCAGTGAGTCAGGCGGCATTCCCTACGAGCAGTACTTC.

This clone was seen only once. The chain joins TRBV7-9 to TRBJ1-2; possible D gene TRBD1, 6 bases. This CDR3 is built from 13 residues. V was clipped by 5 bases and J by 2 bases, with 9 bases between them. Germline CDR1 is SEHNR and CDR2 is FQNEAQ (reference sequence). The CDR3 protein is CASSAGVNYGYTF. CDR3 DNA sequence: TGTGCCAGCAGCGCAGGGGTGAACTATGGCTACACCTTC.

The V gene is TRBV27, the J gene TRBJ2-3, with a possible D match to TRBD2 (5 bases). The germline V and J ends were trimmed by 3 bases and 4 bases, with 11 bases remaining between them. This CDR3 has 14 residues. Germline V gene data show CDR1 as MNHEY and CDR2 as SMNVEV (reference sequence). CDR3 bases: TGTGCCAGCAGTTTTACGGGGTCTCCAGATACGCAGTATTTT. Protein sequence: CASSFTGSPDTQYF.

The chain combines TRBV23-1 with TRBJ2-3; tentative D call: TRBD1 (6 bases). TRBV23-1 is annotated as an ORF whose role is uncertain. V was cut by 11 bases and J by 1 base, with 28 bases left in between. This CDR3 is 18 amino acids long. DNA for the CDR3: TGCGCCCCGTCCCCAACAGGGCGTACCCCAGGGGGCACAGATACGCAGTATTTT. Protein: CAPSPTGRTPGGTDTQYF.

The chain recombines TRBV28 with TRBJ1-2; 10 bases match TRBD1. Losses at the gene ends were 6 bases for V and 8 bases for J; bases not matched to a gene: 15. CDR1 MDHEN and CDR2 SYDVKM come from the germline V gene. This CDR3 has 16 amino acids. The DNA of the CDR3 is TGTGCCAGCAGCCGGGCCGGGACAGGGGTCCCGCGCGGCTACACCTTC. This codes for CASSRAGTGVPRGYTF.

This chain uses TRBV7-9 with TRBJ1-4; weak D call: TRBD1 (5 bases). This CDR3 spans 15 amino acids. The germline gives CDR1 SEHNR, CDR2 FQNEAQ (reference sequence). The V gene lost 6 bases and the J gene lost 7 bases, with 18 bases spanning the gap. The CDR3 loop reads CASRPAWEGAEKLFF. The DNA of the CDR3 is TGTGCCAGCAGACCAGCTTGGGAAGGGGCTGAAAAACTGTTTTTT. Full variable domain (remainder filled in from reference TRBV7-9 and TRBJ1-4): DTGVSQNPRHKITKRGQNVTFRCDPISEHNRLYWYRQTLGQGPEFLTYFQNEAQLEKSRLLSDRFSAERPKGSFSTLEIQRTEQGDSAMYLCASRPAWEGAEKLFFGSGTQLSVL.

CDR3 residues: CASSSTSTGLEETQYF. CDR3 bases: TGTGCCAGCAGCTCGACGAGCACAGGGTTGGAGGAGACCCAGTACTTC. The chain links TRBV5-4 to TRBJ2-5; TRBD1 might be the D (6 bases). CDR3 size: 16 residues. Germline V gene sequence: CDR1 SGHNT, CDR2 YYREEE (reference sequence). V was clipped by 3 bases and J by 5 bases, with 20 bases between them.

The chain uses TRBV7-8 and TRBJ1-4, with TRBD1 as a possible D gene (6 bases). Trimming stripped 6 bases from V and 8 bases from J, with 16 bases between. CDR1 and CDR2 from the germline V gene are SGHVS and FQNEAQ. The CDR3 is made up of 14 amino acids. CDR3 coding DNA: TGTGCCAGCAGTGGTAGGGGGGGGAGAGAAAAACTGTTTTTT. Its translation is CASSGRGGREKLFF.

This clone showed up just once. The V call is TRBV2, the J call TRBJ2-1; 12 nucleotides line up with TRBD2. Germline CDR1 and CDR2: SNHLY and FYNNEI. Losses at the gene ends were 9 bases for V and 4 bases for J; bases not matched to a gene: 7. This CDR3 contains 15 residues. This CDR3 is CARELAGGSYNEQFF. The CDR3 DNA follows: TGTGCCAGGGAACTAGCGGGAGGTTCTTACAATGAGCAGTTCTTC. Full variable domain (remainder filled in from reference TRBV2 and TRBJ2-1): EPEVTQTPSHQVTQMGQEVILRCVPISNHLYFYWYRQILGQKVEFLVSFYNNEISEKSEIFDDQFSVERPDGSNFTLKIRSTKLEDSAMYFCARELAGGSYNEQFFGPGTRLTVL.

The rearrangement joins TRBV28 to TRBJ1-2; the match to TRBD1 covers 12 bases. Germline V lookup: CDR1 MDHEN, CDR2 SYDVKM. V shed 5 bases and J 2 bases; nucleotides not matched to a gene: 9. This CDR3 has 17 amino acids. The CDR3 sequence is CASSRFKGQGANYGYTF. The CDR3, as DNA: TGTGCCAGCAGTCGGTTTAAGGGACAGGGGGCGAACTATGGCTACACCTTC.

V is TRBV5-1 and J is TRBJ2-5, with D possibly TRBD2 on 5 matching bases. This CDR3 has 14 residues. Germline V CDR1 and CDR2: SGHRS, YFSETQ. V was clipped by 1 base and J by 5 bases, with 12 bases between them. CDR3 DNA: TGCGCCAGCAGCTTGTTCGGAGGTGGGGAGACCCAGTACTTC. Translation gives CASSLFGGGETQYF.

The gene calls are TRBV28 and TRBJ2-1, with TRBD2 identical over 14 bases. The V segment lost 6 bases and the J segment 5 bases; nucleotides outside the gene matches: 12. The CDR3 consists of 18 residues. From germline, CDR1 is MDHEN and CDR2 SYDVKM. In nucleotides, the CDR3 is TGTGCCAGCAGGCACCCGGGACTAGCGGGAGAACGCCACAATGAGCAGTTCTTC. It yields the protein CASRHPGLAGERHNEQFF. Full variable domain (rest looked up from reference TRBV28 and TRBJ2-1): DVKVTQSSRYLVKRTGEKVFLECVQDMDHENMFWYRQDPGLGLRLIYFSYDVKMKEKGDIPEGYSVSREKKERFSLILESASTNQTSMYLCASRHPGLAGERHNEQFFGPGTRLTVL.

V gene TRBV4-2 combines with J gene TRBJ2-7, with D possibly matching TRBD2 (6 bases). This CDR3 has 13 amino acids. Germline CDR1 reads LGHNA; CDR2 reads YNFKEQ. V was shortened by 4 bases and J by 6 bases, with 13 bases between the two germline ends. Here the CDR3 DNA reads TGTGCCAGCAGCCCGAGCTCGCGGGGCGAGCAGTACTTC. As protein: CASSPSSRGEQYF.

The chain recombines TRBV18 with TRBJ1-1, with 10 bases that match TRBD1. CDR1 is KGHSH, CDR2 LQKENI, per germline. The CDR3 spans 17 residues. J was trimmed by 5 bases and V by 5 bases; bases with no gene match: 14. CDR3 nucleotides: TGTGCCAGCTCATATCCCCCGGGACAGGGGTCGGAAACTGAAGCTTTCTTT. This codes for CASSYPPGQGSETEAFF.

The chain links TRBV19 to TRBJ2-1; TRBD2 is a possible D gene (6 bases). CDR1 is LNHDA, CDR2 SQIVND, per germline (reference sequence). V lost 8 bases and J 4 bases, leaving 12 bases between the germline ends. The CDR3 loop spans 13 amino acids. CDR3 DNA sequence: TGTGCCAGTGCTCGGGCGGGATACAATGAGCAGTTCTTC. As protein: CASARAGYNEQFF.

V is TRBV10-3 and J is TRBJ1-1; 9 bases agree with TRBD1. CDR1 is ENHRY, CDR2 SYGVKD, per germline. The trim removed 6 bases at V and 3 bases at J, leaving 5 bases unmatched. The CDR3 covers 14 residues. The CDR3: CAIRDRGGDTEAFF. The CDR3 DNA follows: TGTGCCATCAGGGACAGGGGAGGGGACACTGAAGCTTTCTTT.

V gene TRBV10-2 combines with J gene TRBJ2-3; 8 bases are a match to TRBD1. The CDR3 loop spans 15 amino acids. V lost 2 bases to trimming and J lost 2 bases; unmatched junction nucleotides: 3. The V gene's germline CDR1 is WSHSY and CDR2 SAAADI. The CDR3 loop reads CASSEGQGNTDTQYF. DNA for the CDR3: TGCGCCAGCAGTGAGGGACAGGGTAACACAGATACGCAGTATTTT.

This chain joins TRBV23-1 and TRBJ1-4; D not resolved. TRBV23-1 is recorded as an ORF, its role being uncertain. This CDR3 spans 18 amino acids. Trimming took 3 bases from V and 0 from J, leaving 17 bases between them. The CDR3 here is CASSQTESGPPTNEKLFF. The CDR3 nucleotides are TGCGCCAGCAGTCAGACGGAGTCGGGTCCCCCAACTAATGAAAAACTGTTTTTT.

The chain links TRBV27 to TRBJ2-7; TRBD1 matches 8 bases. After removal of 4 bases from V and 5 bases from J, the junction contained 4 bases not matched to a gene. The CDR3 extends over 13 amino acids. From germline, CDR1 is MNHEY and CDR2 SMNVEV (reference sequence). CDR3 in amino acids: CASSYQGADEQYF. The CDR3 DNA follows: TGTGCCAGCAGTTATCAGGGGGCGGACGAGCAGTACTTC.

V usage is TRBV5-1 and J usage is TRBJ1-1; TRBD1 aligns across 8 bases. The CDR3 covers 17 residues. Germline assignment: CDR1 SGHRS and CDR2 YFSETQ. Germline trimming cut 0 bases from V and 6 bases from J; bases unmatched to any gene: 13. Here the CDR3 DNA reads TGCGCCAGCAGCTTGGCTGGCGTGGCAGGGGGCCCCTCTGAAGCTTTCTTT. This sequence encodes CASSLAGVAGGPSEAFF.